These 28 T cell receptor beta chains share one sample of origin, sequenced in a study of blood T cells in healthy people across ages. Combining a sample-barcoded 5' primer with a J-beta primer mix, a second PCR ran for about 6 to 12 cycles. TCRdb reprocessed the 5' RACE reads via MiXCR and lists one record per CDR3 protein. The sample holds more than 1,400,000 distinct CDR3 sequences; 42% are singletons and the top ten take less than 8%. Sample: blood. These receptors all stem from a woman between 18 and 29 years old in good health.

The rearrangement uses TRBV20-1 and TRBJ1-5, with D hard to call. The CDR3 spans 12 residues. Germline-derived CDR1 and CDR2 are DFQATT and SNEGSKA (reference sequence). V was clipped by 7 bases and J by 7 bases, with 14 bases between them. As DNA, the CDR3 is TGCAGTGTATCGGACGGTTCCCAGCCCCAGCATTTT. Its protein is CSVSDGSQPQHF.

This clonotype came up a few times. The chain combines TRBV20-1 with TRBJ2-7; unclear D gene. The CDR3 covers 15 residues. Germline CDR1 is DFQATT and CDR2 is SNEGSKA (reference sequence). The V gene lost 6 bases and the J gene lost 0 bases, with 18 bases spanning the gap. The CDR3 loop reads CSAPGVSLNSYEQYF. Written as DNA, the CDR3 is TGCAGTGCCCCCGGTGTCTCGCTAAACTCCTACGAGCAGTACTTC.

The chain couples TRBV11-2 to TRBJ2-1; D may be TRBD2 (6 bases). Trimming removed 2 bases at V and 7 bases at J, with 15 bases between. Germline-derived CDR1 and CDR2 are SGHAT and FQNNGV. There are 15 residues in the CDR3. CDR3 region: CASSLSGGRMNEQFF. DNA of the CDR3: TGTGCCAGCAGCTTAAGTGGTGGGAGGATGAATGAGCAGTTCTTC.

CDR3 protein: CSAGEGENARGTQYF. The CDR3 nucleotides are TGCAGTGCCGGAGAGGGGGAGAACGCAAGGGGGACCCAGTACTTC. V and J are TRBV20-1 and TRBJ2-5; possible D gene TRBD1, 6 bases. Germline V gene lookup returns CDR1 DFQATT and CDR2 SNEGSKA (reference sequence). The CDR3 totals 15 residues. The V end lost 6 bases, the J end lost 7 bases, and 24 bases lay between the germline ends.

The chain joins TRBV12-5 to TRBJ2-1; 9 nucleotides line up with TRBD2. V was clipped by 0 bases and J by 7 bases; unmatched bases: 7. CDR3 length: 16 amino acids. CDR1 is LGHNT, CDR2 FRNRAP, per germline. The CDR3 is CASGLVTGTSMNEQFF. The CDR3 DNA is TGTGCTAGTGGTTTGGTCACCGGGACTAGCATGAATGAGCAGTTCTTC.

This clonotype was seen a handful of times. The DNA for the CDR3 is TGTGCCAGCAGTTCTAGAAGCGCAGATACGCAGTATTTT. This codes for CASSSRSADTQYF. The genes are TRBV12-3 or TRBV12-4 and TRBJ2-3, with D hard to call. The CDR3 is 13 residues long. V gave up 4 bases and J gave up 4 bases, with 9 bases separating them.

The chain recombines TRBV3-1 with TRBJ2-1, with 8 bases matching TRBD1. CDR1 LGHDT and CDR2 YNNKEL come from the germline V gene (reference sequence). The junction had 10 bases not matched to a gene; V was cut back by 2 bases and J by 10 bases. The CDR3 has 15 residues. CDR3 sequence (DNA): TGTGCCAGCAGCCAACGAGGACAGGGCGTCGACGAGCAGTTCTTC. Protein product: CASSQRGQGVDEQFF.

The chain has TRBV29-1 and TRBJ2-4; 8 bases match TRBD1. V shed 5 bases, J shed 0 bases, and the junction held 6 bases outside the gene matches. This CDR3 has 15 amino acids. Germline CDR1 reads SQVTM; CDR2 reads ANQGSEA. The CDR3 nucleotides read TGCAGCGTTTCCGACAGGGGACTAGCCAAAAACATTCAGTACTTC. It translates to CSVSDRGLAKNIQYF.

J is TRBJ1-6 and V is TRBV15; 9 nucleotides match TRBD1. Looked up from germline, CDR1 is LNHNV and CDR2 is YYDKDF (reference sequence). The junction had 11 bases not matched to a gene; V was cut back by 6 bases and J by 14 bases. This CDR3 region has 14 residues. The CDR3 loop reads CATRNRDRVEALHF. In nucleotides, the CDR3 is TGTGCCACCAGGAACCGGGACAGGGTAGAAGCCCTCCACTTT.

The gene calls are TRBV10-3 and TRBJ1-1; D is perhaps TRBD1 (5 bases). V dropped 2 bases and J dropped 5 bases, with 9 bases sitting between them. The length of the CDR3 is 13 residues. CDR1 ENHRY and CDR2 SYGVKD come from the germline V gene. DNA of the CDR3: TGTGCCATCAGTGAGGCCAGGGAAACTGAAGCTTTCTTT. It encodes CAISEARETEAFF.

This clonotype has just a few counts. The chain combines TRBV20-1 with TRBJ1-1; 8 bases agree with TRBD1. The germline CDR1 and CDR2 sequences are DFQATT and SNEGSKA (reference sequence). Trimming at V came to 3 bases and at J to 0 bases, leaving 6 bases not matched to a gene. This CDR3 has 15 residues. CDR3: CSASRTGSMNTEAFF. The CDR3 bases are TGCAGTGCTAGCAGGACAGGGAGCATGAACACTGAAGCTTTCTTT.

The table lists this clonotype with a few counts. The genes are TRBV2 and TRBJ2-1, with 10 nucleotides matching TRBD1. The CDR3 extends over 14 amino acids. The V segment lost 8 bases and the J segment 5 bases; nucleotides outside the gene matches: 6. Germline CDR1 and CDR2: SNHLY and FYNNEI. CDR3 sequence reads: CASVPGQGNNEQFF. In nucleotides, the CDR3 is TGTGCCAGCGTTCCGGGACAGGGGAACAATGAGCAGTTCTTC.

The V and J genes are TRBV13 and TRBJ2-1, with 9 nucleotides matching TRBD2. The CDR3 is 16 residues long. The ends lost 1 base at V and 0 bases at J; junction bases unmatched: 1. Germline assignment: CDR1 PRHDT and CDR2 FYEKMQ (reference sequence). CDR3 loop: CASSLERGVSYNEQFF. Here the CDR3 DNA reads TGTGCCAGCAGCTTAGAGCGGGGGGTCTCCTACAATGAGCAGTTCTTC.

This clonotype was found a few times. The chain combines TRBV7-2 with TRBJ2-7; 8 nucleotides align to TRBD1. TRBJ2-5 explains the end of the DNA better; the J call may be wrong. This CDR3 is built from 15 residues. CDR1 is SGHTA and CDR2 is FQGNSA in the germline V gene. CDR3 loop: CASSPRGGDRKTQYF. Written as DNA, the CDR3 is TGTGCCAGCAGCCCACGTGGTGGGGACAGGAAGACCCAGTACTTC.

The chain employs TRBV6-6 and TRBJ1-1, with D maybe TRBD1 (6 bases). The V gene's germline CDR1 is MNHNY and CDR2 SVGAGI (reference sequence). V lost 5 bases and J 3 bases, leaving 19 bases between the germline ends. The CDR3 runs 16 residues. CDR3 residues: CASSKQGPLLDTEAFF. CDR3 bases: TGTGCCAGCAGTAAACAGGGTCCCCTTTTGGACACTGAAGCTTTCTTT.

The chain is built from TRBV6-1 and TRBJ2-1; D call uncertain. This CDR3 contains 14 residues. Germline values: CDR1 MNHNS, CDR2 SASEGT. Trimming cost V 4 bases and J 4 bases, with 11 bases left between them. The CDR3 region is CASSVLDEYNEQFF. CDR3 bases: TGTGCCAGCAGTGTCCTGGACGAGTACAATGAGCAGTTCTTC.

This chain uses TRBV20-1 with TRBJ2-7, with TRBD1 matching 8 bases. V gave up 5 bases and J gave up 0 bases; unmatched junction bases: 6. CDR3 length: 14 residues. Germline V lookup: CDR1 DFQATT, CDR2 SNEGSKA (reference sequence). CDR3 coding DNA: TGCAGTGCTGTCGGACAGGGAATCTCCTACGAGCAGTACTTC. This encodes CSAVGQGISYEQYF.

This clonotype was detected only a few times. The gene calls are TRBV12-3 or TRBV12-4 and TRBJ2-7; TRBD1 aligns across 8 bases. The CDR3 runs to 21 residues. J lost 0 bases, V lost 2 bases, and 21 bases had no gene match. CDR3 sequence (DNA): TGTGCCAGCAGTTTAAGGTATGGGAGGATTTCAGGGGGCTCCGGCTCCTACGAGCAGTACTTC. This encodes CASSLRYGRISGGSGSYEQYF.

The chain uses TRBV9 and TRBJ2-7, with 7 nucleotides matching TRBD1. Trimming at V came to 6 bases and at J to 7 bases, leaving 13 bases not matched to a gene. The germline V gene has CDR1 SGDLS and CDR2 YYNGEE. The CDR3 is 14 residues long. CDR3 amino acids: CASTAKDRPGEQYF. The DNA for the CDR3 is TGTGCCAGCACCGCCAAGGACAGGCCGGGGGAGCAGTACTTC.

This clonotype was detected only a few times. V gene TRBV4-1 combines with J gene TRBJ2-1; 10 bases are shared with TRBD2. V was clipped by 3 bases and J by 3 bases; unmatched bases: 5. This CDR3 is 16 amino acids long. Germline-derived CDR1 and CDR2 are MGHRA and YSYEKL. The CDR3 region is CASSHEIAGGYNEQFF. The CDR3 coding sequence is TGCGCCAGCAGCCACGAGATAGCGGGGGGCTACAATGAGCAGTTCTTC.

This clonotype was seen only a few times. The rearrangement links TRBV20-1 to TRBJ2-3; D may be TRBD1 (6 bases). Germline CDR1 and CDR2: DFQATT and SNEGSKA (reference sequence). The CDR3 is made up of 15 amino acids. V lost 3 bases and J 5 bases, leaving 18 bases between the germline ends. The CDR3 bases are TGCAGTGCTAGGAGTTGGGACAACGGAGGAGATACGCAGTATTTT. Translated: CSARSWDNGGDTQYF.

This chain joins TRBV14 and TRBJ2-2, with 8 bases lining up with TRBD2. Trimming took 0 bases from V and 8 from J; bases not matched to a gene: 11. CDR3 length: 17 amino acids. Germline CDR1 SGHDN, CDR2 FVKESK. CDR3 nucleotides: TGTGCCAGCAGCCAAGAGTTCGCGGGGGGCCCTATGGGGGAGCTGTTTTTT. This encodes CASSQEFAGGPMGELFF.

This chain links TRBV5-1 with TRBJ2-1; 15 positions agree with TRBD2. Germline V gene lookup returns CDR1 SGHRS and CDR2 YFSETQ. The ends lost 6 bases at V and 6 bases at J; junction bases unmatched: 16. This CDR3 comprises 19 residues. The CDR3 protein is CASTLRGPGTSGRLNEQFF. Written as DNA, the CDR3 is TGCGCCAGCACCCTTCGCGGGCCCGGGACTAGCGGGAGGCTCAATGAGCAGTTCTTC.

The chain joins TRBV6-1 to TRBJ2-4; TRBD1 is a possible D gene (6 bases). The closer fit of TRBJ2-7 to the DNA end suggests the J call may be wrong. Per the germline V gene, CDR1 is MNHNS and CDR2 is SASEGT. The CDR3 is 15 residues long. The CDR3 protein is CASSPGAAKTYEQYF. CDR3 in DNA: TGTGCCAGTAGCCCAGGGGCAGCAAAAACCTACGAGCAGTACTTC.

The V call is TRBV2, the J call TRBJ2-6, with D maybe TRBD2 (6 bases). There are 15 residues in the CDR3. Germline V CDR1 and CDR2: SNHLY, FYNNEI. Trimming cost V 6 bases and J 3 bases, with 12 bases left between them. The CDR3 loop reads CASSGSIGGANVLTF. CDR3 DNA: TGTGCCAGCAGCGGGAGTATAGGTGGGGCCAACGTCCTGACTTTC.

The V call is TRBV3-1, the J call TRBJ2-1, with D perhaps TRBD2 (5 bases). CDR3 length equals 17 residues. V was clipped by 1 base and J by 10 bases, with 23 bases between them. The germline V gene has CDR1 LGHDT and CDR2 YNNKEL (reference sequence). The CDR3 DNA reads as TGTGCCAGCAGCCAAGGAAAACTCGGCGGAGGCTCCTACGAGCAGTTCTTC. Its translation: CASSQGKLGGGSYEQFF.

The sample holds a few counts of this clonotype. This chain joins TRBV20-1 and TRBJ1-1; possibly TRBD1 for D (5 bases). The CDR3 totals 14 residues. V lost 1 base, J lost 6 bases, and 15 bases lay in between. Germline assignment: CDR1 DFQATT and CDR2 SNEGSKA (reference sequence). This CDR3 reads CSARGGDGRAEAFF. CDR3 DNA: TGCAGTGCTAGAGGCGGGGACGGGAGAGCTGAAGCTTTCTTT.

This chain connects TRBV7-2 to TRBJ2-1; D gene uncertain. From germline, CDR1 is SGHTA and CDR2 FQGNSA. The CDR3 is 14 amino acids. The V end lost 5 bases, the J end lost 5 bases, and 13 bases lay between the germline ends. In nucleotides, the CDR3 is TGTGCCAGCAGCGCCCGAGCAGCTAACAATGAGCAGTTCTTC. Amino acids: CASSARAANNEQFF.